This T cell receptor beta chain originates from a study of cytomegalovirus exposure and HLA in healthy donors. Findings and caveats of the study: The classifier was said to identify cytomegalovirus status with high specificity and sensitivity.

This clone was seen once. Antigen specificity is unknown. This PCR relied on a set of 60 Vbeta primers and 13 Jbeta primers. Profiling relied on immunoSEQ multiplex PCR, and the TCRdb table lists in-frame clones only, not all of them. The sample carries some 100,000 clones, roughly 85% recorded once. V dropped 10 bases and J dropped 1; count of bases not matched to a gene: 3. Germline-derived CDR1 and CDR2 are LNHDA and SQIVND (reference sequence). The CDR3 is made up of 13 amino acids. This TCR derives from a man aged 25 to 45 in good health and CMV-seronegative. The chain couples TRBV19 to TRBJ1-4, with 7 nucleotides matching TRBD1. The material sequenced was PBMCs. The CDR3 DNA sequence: TGTGCCACTCGGGACAGAACTAATGAAAAACTGTTTTTT. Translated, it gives CATRDRTNEKLFF.